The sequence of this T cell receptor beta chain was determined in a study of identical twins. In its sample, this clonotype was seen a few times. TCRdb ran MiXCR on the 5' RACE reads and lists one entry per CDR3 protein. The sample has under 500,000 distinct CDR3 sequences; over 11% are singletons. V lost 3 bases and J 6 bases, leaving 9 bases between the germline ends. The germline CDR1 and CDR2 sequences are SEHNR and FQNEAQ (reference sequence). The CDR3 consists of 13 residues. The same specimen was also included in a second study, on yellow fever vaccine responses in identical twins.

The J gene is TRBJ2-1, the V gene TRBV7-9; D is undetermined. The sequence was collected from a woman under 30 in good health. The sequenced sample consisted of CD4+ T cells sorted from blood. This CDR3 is CASSFEWFNEQFF. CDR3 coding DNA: TGTGCCAGCAGCTTCGAGTGGTTCAATGAGCAGTTCTTC.